The 4 T cell receptor beta chains below all came from one sample that was sequenced in a study of blood T cell repertoires in COVID-19. Repertoires were generated with immunoSEQ multiplex PCR, while TCRdb's copy carries only in-frame clones and drops some. This repertoire shows hundreds of thousands of clones, roughly 89% found once; its top ten account for 6% to 7%. The sample consisted of PBMCs or T cells enriched from blood (not recorded which). Receptors were obtained from a woman aged 40 to 50 who had recovered from COVID-19.

CDR3 residues: CASSLMALGVAGGSGANVLTF. CDR3 nucleotides: TGTGCCAGCAGCTTAATGGCCCTAGGGGTAGCGGGGGGCTCTGGGGCCAACGTCCTGACTTTC. This chain connects TRBV7-3 to TRBJ2-6; 10 bases are a match to TRBD2. Trimming at V came to 1 base and at J to 0 bases, leaving 12 bases not matched to a gene. The CDR3 is 21 amino acids. Per germline, CDR1 SGHTA and CDR2 FQGTGA.

This chain joins TRBV5-1 and TRBJ2-5; D may be TRBD1 (6 bases). V lost 4 bases and J 4 bases, leaving 11 bases between the germline ends. The CDR3 runs to 13 residues. The V gene's germline CDR1 is SGHRS and CDR2 YFSETQ. The CDR3: CASSPGQIETQYF. The CDR3, as DNA: TGCGCCAGCAGCCCAGGACAGATAGAGACCCAGTACTTC.

This chain uses TRBV6-2 or TRBV6-3 with TRBJ2-7; 7 bases agree with TRBD2. V was pared by 4 bases and J by 7 bases, with 13 bases of the junction left unmatched. Germline CDR1 and CDR2: MNHEY and SVGEGT. CDR3 length: 15 residues. The CDR3 nucleotides read TGTGCCAGCAGTTCCCAGCGGGGCCCCTCTTCGGAGCAGTACTTC. Its protein product is CASSSQRGPSSEQYF.

The chain recombines TRBV28 with TRBJ1-5, with 7 positions matching TRBD1. Germline trimming cut 6 bases from V and 4 bases from J; bases unmatched to any gene: 15. The germline V gene has CDR1 MDHEN and CDR2 SYDVKM. The CDR3 contains 17 residues. The CDR3 DNA follows: TGTGCCAGCAGACTACCCCGGGACAGCGAAGGGAATCAGCCCCAGCATTTT. This sequence encodes CASRLPRDSEGNQPQHF. Full variable domain (missing parts from reference TRBV28 and TRBJ1-5): DVKVTQSSRYLVKRTGEKVFLECVQDMDHENMFWYRQDPGLGLRLIYFSYDVKMKEKGDIPEGYSVSREKKERFSLILESASTNQTSMYLCASRLPRDSEGNQPQHFGDGTRLSIL.